Below, 13 T cell receptor beta chains from the same sample are listed, as sequenced in a study of blood T cell repertoires in COVID-19. Produced via immunoSEQ multiplex PCR; TCRdb's table is partial and in-frame only. The table records 210,000 or so clones, roughly 90% of them present only once. Sequenced: peripheral blood. The receptors were gathered from a woman aged 55-75 years with acute or convalescent COVID-19.

This clone has ten or more counts. The rearrangement joins TRBV2 to TRBJ1-6; perhaps TRBD1 as D (6 bases). CDR3 size: 15 residues. V gave up 6 bases and J gave up 6 bases, with 15 bases separating them. The germline CDR1 and CDR2 sequences are SNHLY and FYNNEI. CDR3: CASSGLRQANSPLHF. CDR3 DNA: TGTGCCAGCAGCGGTTTGAGACAGGCTAATTCACCCCTCCACTTT. The full variable domain, its missing parts supplied by reference TRBV2 and TRBJ1-6, is EPEVTQTPSHQVTQMGQEVILRCVPISNHLYFYWYRQILGQKVEFLVSFYNNEISEKSEIFDDQFSVERPDGSNFTLKIRSTKLEDSAMYFCASSGLRQANSPLHFGNGTRLTVT.

The rearrangement uses TRBV28 and TRBJ2-7; no clear D. Deletions cut 6 bases from V and 0 bases from J, with 15 bases between. This CDR3 comprises 15 residues. CDR1 MDHEN and CDR2 SYDVKM come from the germline V gene. In DNA, the CDR3 is TGTGCCAGCAGCATGGCCGCGGTACACTCCTACGAGCAGTACTTC. Translating gives CASSMAAVHSYEQYF.

The chain couples TRBV6-5 to TRBJ2-5; D might be TRBD2 (5 bases). The CDR3 is 15 amino acids. In germline, CDR1 is MNHEY, CDR2 SVGAGI. The V gene lost 0 bases and the J gene lost 1 base, with 9 bases spanning the gap. The CDR3 nucleotides are TGTGCCAGCAGTTACTCGATAAGCGGCCAAGAGACCCAGTACTTC. It is translated as CASSYSISGQETQYF.

This clone has just a few counts. The chain couples TRBV4-2 to TRBJ1-2, with D perhaps TRBD1 (5 bases). The V end was cut by 0 bases, the J end by 6 bases, with 8 bases between. The CDR3 extends over 13 amino acids. The germline CDR1 and CDR2 sequences are LGHNA and YNFKEQ. CDR3 coding DNA: TGTGCCAGCAGCCAAGACTCAGGGCATGGCTACACCTTC. Its protein is CASSQDSGHGYTF.

Concerning this clone: At one boundary the junction diverges from the germline segment, which might be a read error. V gene TRBV30 combines with J gene TRBJ2-7; TRBD1 might be the D (5 bases). This CDR3 spans 12 amino acids. Germline V gene sequence: CDR1 GTSNPN, CDR2 SVGIG (reference sequence). The CDR3 protein is CAWTSGPGKFTF. CDR3 nucleotide sequence: TGTGCCTGGACATCCGGTCCAGGGAAGTTCACCTTC.

The J gene is TRBJ2-7, the V gene TRBV27, with TRBD1 matching over 9 bases. J gave up 4 bases and V 4 bases, and 20 bases lay outside the gene matches. CDR1 and CDR2 from the germline V gene are MNHEY and SMNVEV (reference sequence). The length of the CDR3 is 19 residues. CDR3 protein: CASSSGDRVVGRGVYEQYF. Written as DNA, the CDR3 is TGTGCCAGCAGTTCTGGGGACAGGGTAGTGGGGCGCGGGGTATACGAGCAGTACTTC.

The V call is TRBV4-1, the J call TRBJ1-5; D may be TRBD1 (6 bases). CDR3 size: 14 residues. The V and J ends lost 2 bases and 2 bases respectively, with 7 bases between them. Germline CDR1 and CDR2: MGHRA and YSYEKL. CDR3 sequence: CASSQRTGNQPQHF. Here the CDR3 DNA reads TGCGCCAGCAGCCAACGGACAGGCAATCAGCCCCAGCATTTT.

This chain uses TRBV3-1 (or the pseudogene TRBV3-2) with TRBJ2-7; 13 nucleotides match TRBD2. CDR1 and CDR2 (germline): LGHDT, YNNKEL (reference sequence). This CDR3 has 18 amino acids. Germline trimming cut 1 base from V and 4 bases from J; bases unmatched to any gene: 10. The CDR3 loop is CASSQGTSGGLLVYEQYF. The CDR3 DNA follows: TGTGCCAGCAGCCAAGGGACTAGCGGGGGCCTTCTTGTATACGAGCAGTACTTC.

The gene calls are TRBV4-2 and TRBJ2-2; 10 bases are a match to TRBD1. The CDR3 has 14 amino acids. From germline, CDR1 is LGHNA and CDR2 YNFKEQ. Losses at the gene ends were 7 bases for V and 3 bases for J; bases not matched to a gene: 2. CDR3: CASKDRGYTGELFF. Written as DNA, the CDR3 is TGTGCCAGCAAGGACAGGGGGTACACCGGGGAGCTGTTTTTT.

This sequence joins TRBV2 and TRBJ1-6; 9 bases fit TRBD1. Trimming removed 7 bases from V and 7 bases from J; junction bases left unmatched: 2. This CDR3 is built from 13 residues. The germline V gene has CDR1 SNHLY and CDR2 FYNNEI. CDR3 protein: CASNRGRNSPLHF. The CDR3 DNA is TGTGCCAGCAACAGGGGGCGGAATTCACCCCTCCACTTT.

This chain joins TRBV6-5 and TRBJ1-5; 8 nucleotides line up with TRBD1. The CDR3 consists of 15 residues. V lost 6 bases and J lost 6; bases outside the gene matches: 10. The germline CDR1 and CDR2 sequences are MNHEY and SVGAGI. The chain's CDR3 is CASSRGQGPSQPQHF. The CDR3 DNA follows: TGTGCCAGCAGCCGAGGACAGGGCCCCTCTCAGCCCCAGCATTTT.

The rearrangement links TRBV6-2 or TRBV6-3 to TRBJ1-6; 9 bases map to TRBD1. This CDR3 has 14 residues. Germline V gives CDR1 MNHEY, CDR2 SVGEGT. V was pared by 6 bases and J by 7 bases, with 4 bases of the junction left unmatched. CDR3 in DNA: TGTGCCAGCAGCGTGACAGGGGGGAATTCACCCCTCCACTTT. Translating gives CASSVTGGNSPLHF.

This rearrangement joins TRBV19 to TRBJ1-5; weak D call: TRBD1 (5 bases). V lost 9 bases, J lost 5 bases, and 14 bases lay in between. In germline, CDR1 is LNHDA, CDR2 SQIVND (reference sequence). This CDR3 spans 13 amino acids. The CDR3 sequence is CASRSGSDQPQHF. The CDR3 DNA follows: TGTGCCAGCAGGTCAGGGTCGGATCAGCCCCAGCATTTT.